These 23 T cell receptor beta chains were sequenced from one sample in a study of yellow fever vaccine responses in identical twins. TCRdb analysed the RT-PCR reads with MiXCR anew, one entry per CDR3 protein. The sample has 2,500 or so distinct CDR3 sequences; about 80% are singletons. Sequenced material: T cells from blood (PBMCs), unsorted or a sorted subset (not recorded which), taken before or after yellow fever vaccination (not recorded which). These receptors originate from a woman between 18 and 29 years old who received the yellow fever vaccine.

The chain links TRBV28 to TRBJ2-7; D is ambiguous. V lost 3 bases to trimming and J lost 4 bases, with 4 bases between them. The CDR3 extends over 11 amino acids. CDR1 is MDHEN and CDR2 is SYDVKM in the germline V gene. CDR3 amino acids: CASSLGYEQYF. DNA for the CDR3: TGTGCCAGCAGTTTGGGGTACGAGCAGTACTTC.

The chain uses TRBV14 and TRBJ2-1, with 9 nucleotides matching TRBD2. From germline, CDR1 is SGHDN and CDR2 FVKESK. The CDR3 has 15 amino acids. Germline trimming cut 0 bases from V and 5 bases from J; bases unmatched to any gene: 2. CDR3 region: CASSQEAGGNNEQFF. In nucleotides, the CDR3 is TGTGCCAGCAGCCAAGAGGCGGGAGGGAACAATGAGCAGTTCTTC.

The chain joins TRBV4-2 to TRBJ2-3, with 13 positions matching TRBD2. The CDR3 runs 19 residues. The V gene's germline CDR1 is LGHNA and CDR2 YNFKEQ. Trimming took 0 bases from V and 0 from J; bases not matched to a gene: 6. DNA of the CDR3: TGTGCCAGCAGCCAAGATCGGACTAGCGGGGGCGGGAGCACAGATACGCAGTATTTT. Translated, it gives CASSQDRTSGGGSTDTQYF.

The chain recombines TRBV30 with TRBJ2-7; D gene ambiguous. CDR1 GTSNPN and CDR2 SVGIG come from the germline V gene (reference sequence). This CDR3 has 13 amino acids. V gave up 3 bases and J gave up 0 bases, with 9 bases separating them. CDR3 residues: CAWRPPNSYEQYF. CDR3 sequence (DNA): TGTGCCTGGAGGCCCCCCAACTCCTACGAGCAGTACTTC.

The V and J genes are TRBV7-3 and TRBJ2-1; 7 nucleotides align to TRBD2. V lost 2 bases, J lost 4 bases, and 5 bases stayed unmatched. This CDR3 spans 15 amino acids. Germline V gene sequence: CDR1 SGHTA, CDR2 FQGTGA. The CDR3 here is CASSLWGGNYNEQFF. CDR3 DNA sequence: TGTGCCAGCAGCTTATGGGGGGGGAATTACAATGAGCAGTTCTTC.

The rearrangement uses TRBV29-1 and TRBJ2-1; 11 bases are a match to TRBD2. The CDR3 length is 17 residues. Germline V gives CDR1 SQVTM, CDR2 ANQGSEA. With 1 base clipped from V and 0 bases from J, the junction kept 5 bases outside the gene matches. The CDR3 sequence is CSVEGLAGLSSYNEQFF. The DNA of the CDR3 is TGCAGCGTTGAAGGACTAGCGGGGCTCAGCTCCTACAATGAGCAGTTCTTC.

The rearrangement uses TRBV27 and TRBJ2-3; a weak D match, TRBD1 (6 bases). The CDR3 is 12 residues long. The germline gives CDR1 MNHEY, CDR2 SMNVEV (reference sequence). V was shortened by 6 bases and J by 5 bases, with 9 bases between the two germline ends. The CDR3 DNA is TGTGCCAGCAGAAACAGGGAAGATACGCAGTATTTT. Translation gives CASRNREDTQYF.

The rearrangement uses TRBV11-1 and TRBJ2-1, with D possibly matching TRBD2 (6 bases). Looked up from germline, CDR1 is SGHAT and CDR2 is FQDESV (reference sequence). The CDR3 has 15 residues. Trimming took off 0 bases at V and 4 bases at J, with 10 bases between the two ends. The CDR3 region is CASSLASGKYNEQFF. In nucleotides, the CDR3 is TGTGCCAGCAGCTTAGCTAGCGGAAAATACAATGAGCAGTTCTTC.

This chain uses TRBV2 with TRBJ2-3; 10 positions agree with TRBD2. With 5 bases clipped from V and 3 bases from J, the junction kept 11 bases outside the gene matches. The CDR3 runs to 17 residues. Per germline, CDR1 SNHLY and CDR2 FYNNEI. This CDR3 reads CASSPTPTSGDTDTQYF. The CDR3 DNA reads TGTGCCAGCAGTCCTACACCTACTAGCGGGGATACAGATACGCAGTATTTT.

The CDR3, as DNA: TGTGCCAGCAGTTCCCAGTCGGTTGTAGAGACCCAGTACTTC. It yields the protein CASSSQSVVETQYF. V and J are TRBV28 and TRBJ2-5, with no clear D. Germline-derived CDR1 and CDR2 are MDHEN and SYDVKM. V lost 4 bases and J 4 bases, leaving 13 bases between the germline ends. This CDR3 is built from 14 residues.

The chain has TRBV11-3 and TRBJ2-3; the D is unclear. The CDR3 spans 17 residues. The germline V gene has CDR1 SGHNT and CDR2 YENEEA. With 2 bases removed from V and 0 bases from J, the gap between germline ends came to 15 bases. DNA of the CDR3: TGTGCCAGCAGCTTATCTGCGTTCACAAGTAGCACAGATACGCAGTATTTT. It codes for CASSLSAFTSSTDTQYF.

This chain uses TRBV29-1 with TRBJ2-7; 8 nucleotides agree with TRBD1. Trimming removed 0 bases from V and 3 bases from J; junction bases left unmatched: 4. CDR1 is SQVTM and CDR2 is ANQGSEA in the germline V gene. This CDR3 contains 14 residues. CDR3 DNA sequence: TGCAGCGTTGAAGACTCCGGGACAGGCTACGAGCAGTACTTC. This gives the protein CSVEDSGTGYEQYF.

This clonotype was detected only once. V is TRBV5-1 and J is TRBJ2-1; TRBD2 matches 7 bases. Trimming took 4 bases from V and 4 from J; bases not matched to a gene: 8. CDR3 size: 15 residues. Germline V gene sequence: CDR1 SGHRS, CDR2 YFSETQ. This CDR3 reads CASSLRLAPYNEQFF. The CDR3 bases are TGCGCCAGCAGCCTAAGACTAGCCCCTTACAATGAGCAGTTCTTC.

This chain's CDR3 is CSVLSGDWGIQYF. Here the CDR3 DNA reads TGCAGTGTCCTTTCTGGGGATTGGGGCATTCAGTACTTC. The chain recombines TRBV20-1 with TRBJ2-4; D not resolved. The germline gives CDR1 DFQATT, CDR2 SNEGSKA (reference sequence). This CDR3 has 13 residues. V was shortened by 7 bases and J by 9 bases, with 19 bases between the two germline ends.

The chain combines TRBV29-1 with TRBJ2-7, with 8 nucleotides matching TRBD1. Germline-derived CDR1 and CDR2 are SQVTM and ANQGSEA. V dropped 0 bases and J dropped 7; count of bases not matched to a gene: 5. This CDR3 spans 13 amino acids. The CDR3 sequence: CSVEDLDRGEQYF. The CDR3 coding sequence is TGCAGCGTTGAAGACCTTGACAGGGGAGAGCAGTACTTC.

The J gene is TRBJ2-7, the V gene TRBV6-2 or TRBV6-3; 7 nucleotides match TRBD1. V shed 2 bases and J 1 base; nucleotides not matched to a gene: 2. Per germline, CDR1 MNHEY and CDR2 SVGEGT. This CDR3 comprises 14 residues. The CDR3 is CASSYRGLSYEQYF. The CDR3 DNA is TGTGCCAGCAGTTACAGGGGGCTTTCCTACGAGCAGTACTTC.

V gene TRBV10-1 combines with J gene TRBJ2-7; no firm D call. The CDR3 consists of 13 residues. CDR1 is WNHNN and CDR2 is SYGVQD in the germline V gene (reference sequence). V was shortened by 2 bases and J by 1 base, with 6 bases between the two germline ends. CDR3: CASSEGMSYEQYF. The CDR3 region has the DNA TGCGCCAGCAGTGAGGGGATGTCCTACGAGCAGTACTTC.

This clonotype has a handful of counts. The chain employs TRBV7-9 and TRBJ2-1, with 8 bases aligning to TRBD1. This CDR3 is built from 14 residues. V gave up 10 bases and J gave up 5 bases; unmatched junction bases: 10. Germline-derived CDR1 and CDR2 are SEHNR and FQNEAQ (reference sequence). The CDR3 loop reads CATESNRGNNEQFF. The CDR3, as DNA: TGTGCCACCGAATCGAACAGGGGGAACAATGAGCAGTTCTTC.

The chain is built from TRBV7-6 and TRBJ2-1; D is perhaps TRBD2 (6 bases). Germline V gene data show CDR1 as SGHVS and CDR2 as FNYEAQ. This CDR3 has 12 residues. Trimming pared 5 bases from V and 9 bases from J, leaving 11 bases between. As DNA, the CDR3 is TGTGCCAGCAGCCACCAGGGAGGTGAGCAGTTCTTC. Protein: CASSHQGGEQFF.

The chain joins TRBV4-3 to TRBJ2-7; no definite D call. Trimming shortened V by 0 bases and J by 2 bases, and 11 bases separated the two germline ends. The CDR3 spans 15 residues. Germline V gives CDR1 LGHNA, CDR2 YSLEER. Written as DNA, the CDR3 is TGCGCCAGCAGCCAAGACCTCTCTCCCCCCTACGAGCAGTACTTC. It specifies CASSQDLSPPYEQYF.

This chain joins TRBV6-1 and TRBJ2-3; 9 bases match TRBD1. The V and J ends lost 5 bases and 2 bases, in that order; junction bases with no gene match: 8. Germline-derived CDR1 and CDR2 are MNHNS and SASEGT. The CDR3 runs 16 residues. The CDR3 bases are TGTGCCAGCAGTCAACTCCGGGACAGGGTCACAGATACGCAGTATTTT. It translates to CASSQLRDRVTDTQYF.

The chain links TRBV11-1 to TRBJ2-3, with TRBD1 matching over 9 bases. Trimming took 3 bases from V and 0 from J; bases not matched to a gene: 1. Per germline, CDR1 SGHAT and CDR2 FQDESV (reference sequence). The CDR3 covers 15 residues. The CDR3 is CASSFGQGSTDTQYF. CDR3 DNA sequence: TGTGCCAGCAGCTTCGGACAGGGGAGCACAGATACGCAGTATTTT.

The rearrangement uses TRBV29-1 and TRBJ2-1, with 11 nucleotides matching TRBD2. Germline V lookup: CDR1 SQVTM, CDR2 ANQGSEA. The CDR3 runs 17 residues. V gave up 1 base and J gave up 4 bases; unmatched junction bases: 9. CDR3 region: CSVEGVLTSGNYNEQFF. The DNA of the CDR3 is TGCAGCGTTGAAGGGGTGTTGACTAGCGGGAATTACAATGAGCAGTTCTTC.